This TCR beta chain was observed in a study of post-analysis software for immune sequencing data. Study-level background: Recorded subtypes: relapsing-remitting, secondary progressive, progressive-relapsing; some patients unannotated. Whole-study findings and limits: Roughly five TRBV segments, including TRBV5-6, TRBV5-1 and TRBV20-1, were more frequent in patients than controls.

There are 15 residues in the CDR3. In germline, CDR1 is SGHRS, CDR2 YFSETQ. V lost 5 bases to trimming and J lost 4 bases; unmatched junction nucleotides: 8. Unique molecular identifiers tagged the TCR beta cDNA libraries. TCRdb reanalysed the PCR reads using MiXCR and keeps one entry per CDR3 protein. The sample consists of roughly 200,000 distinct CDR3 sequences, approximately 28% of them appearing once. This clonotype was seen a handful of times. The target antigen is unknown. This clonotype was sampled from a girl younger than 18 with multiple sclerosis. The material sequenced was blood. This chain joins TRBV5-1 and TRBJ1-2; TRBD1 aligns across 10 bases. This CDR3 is CASSSGQGGSYGYTF. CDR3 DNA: TGCGCCAGCAGTTCCGGACAGGGGGGAAGCTATGGCTACACCTTC.